Sequencing of this TCR beta chain was carried out in a study of beta chain features in type 1 diabetes. There are 14 residues in the CDR3. Trimming at V came to 7 bases and at J to 6 bases, leaving 8 bases not matched to a gene. Looked up from germline, CDR1 is SQVTM and CDR2 is ANQGSEA. The study reverse transcribed the entire isolated RNA, so it sequenced expressed TCRB transcripts. The table came from immunoSEQ multiplex PCR; TCRdb's copy has only in-frame clones and leaves some out. The table records about 220,000 clones, roughly 11% of them present only once. Study results and limitations: Relative to healthy donors, patients appeared to have naive, central memory and Treg TCRB repertoires that were more similar. Equally in patients and controls, shorter templates might have been favored by PCR. Type 1 diabetes patients had TCRB CDR3s that were shorter (moderately but significantly so) in all four CD4+ subsets.

This clone came up a few times. Antigen: not known. The rearrangement uses TRBV29-1 and TRBJ2-1, with 11 bases aligning to TRBD1. The sequencing sample was made of central memory CD4+ T cells from blood. The TCR was taken from a young man in good health. CDR3 in amino acids: CSAKKDRGRNEQFF. In nucleotides, the CDR3 is TGCAGCGCCAAGAAGGACAGGGGGCGCAATGAGCAGTTCTTC.